This T cell receptor (beta chain) was obtained from a study of shared clonotypes between healthy human individuals. Study-wide context: A donor's plate count was three for CD4 naive and three for CD4 memory; CD8 naive had two and CD8 memory one. General study results and limits: Generally, naive subsets came out with larger estimated richness than memory subsets.

CDR1 is SNHLY, CDR2 FYNNEI, per germline. This CDR3 is 14 amino acids long. V lost 1 base to trimming and J lost 4 bases; unmatched junction nucleotides: 4. Here immunoSEQ multiplex PCR was the method, and the copy in TCRdb shows in-frame clones only, minus some. Among 640,000 or so clones listed, 55% to 75% were seen once. With respect to this clone: The antigen is not known.

The sample consisted of memory CD4+ T cells sorted from blood. Subset here: CD45RA-negative fraction. The receptor's source is a woman in her thirties in good health. The chain combines TRBV2 with TRBJ2-7; 7 bases match TRBD1. The CDR3 DNA reads as TGTGCCAGCAGTGAAGAGACAGGGTGGTACGAGCAGTACTTC. Its translation: CASSEETGWYEQYF.